What follows are 11 T cell receptor beta chains derived from one specimen sequenced in a study of chemoradiotherapy in HPV16-positive cancers (dated by TCRdb to 2022 to 2024). Library preparation used the immunoSEQ multiplex PCR assay. Entries here come from immuneACCESS through TCRdb and include only in-frame sequences with V and J called. Some clones fail to appear in such tables; in the studies checked, an unresolved V gene covers under half of the shortfall, and the cause of the remainder is unknown. This sample lists tens of thousands of clones; around 90% were detected once. In total, the top ten clones hold more than 5% of the sample. This material consisted of blood, taken from a patient who underwent chemoradiotherapy. These receptors were obtained from a human donor with HPV-associated anogenital cancer.

The chain joins TRBV2 to TRBJ2-3; D is perhaps TRBD1 or TRBD2 (5 bases each). Between the trimmed V and J ends, which lost 3 bases and 2 bases, there was a span of 6 bases. The CDR3 has 13 residues. The germline CDR1 and CDR2 sequences are SNHLY and FYNNEI. CDR3 loop: CASSDGTTDTQYF. The CDR3, as DNA: TGTGCCAGCAGTGACGGGACCACAGATACGCAGTATTTT. Using reference TRBV2 and TRBJ2-3 for the parts outside the CDR3, the full variable domain is EPEVTQTPSHQVTQMGQEVILRCVPISNHLYFYWYRQILGQKVEFLVSFYNNEISEKSEIFDDQFSVERPDGSNFTLKIRSTKLEDSAMYFCASSDGTTDTQYFGPGTRLTVL.

The V gene is TRBV6-5, the J gene TRBJ1-2; 8 bases match TRBD1. The trim removed 6 bases at V and 8 bases at J, leaving 11 bases unmatched. This CDR3 has 14 residues. CDR1 is MNHEY and CDR2 is SVGAGI in the germline V gene. CDR3 sequence (DNA): TGTGCCAGCAGGAGACAGGGGCCGCTCGCGGGCTACACCTTC. This translates into CASRRQGPLAGYTF.

The chain employs TRBV5-1 and TRBJ2-5; 8 bases align to TRBD2. Unmatched junction bases numbered 2, after V lost 3 bases and J lost 1 base. The CDR3 length is 14 residues. Germline values: CDR1 SGHRS, CDR2 YFSETQ. This chain's CDR3 is CASSSAGAQETQYF. CDR3 bases: TGCGCCAGCAGCTCAGCGGGGGCCCAAGAGACCCAGTACTTC.

This chain joins TRBV5-1 and TRBJ1-1; D unclear. This CDR3 has 15 amino acids. Germline values: CDR1 SGHRS, CDR2 YFSETQ. The ends were cut back, 4 bases at V and 0 bases at J, with 13 bases in the middle. Here the CDR3 reads CASSLTFWVNTEAFF. CDR3 DNA: TGCGCCAGCAGCCTGACGTTTTGGGTGAACACTGAAGCTTTCTTT.

The gene calls are TRBV7-2 and TRBJ1-5, with a weak D call TRBD1 (6 bases). Germline CDR1 SGHTA, CDR2 FQGNSA. There are 13 residues in the CDR3. V lost 6 bases to trimming and J lost 4 bases, with 10 bases between them. The CDR3 loop reads CASSDRTNQPQHF. DNA of the CDR3: TGTGCCAGCAGTGACAGGACTAATCAGCCCCAGCATTTT.

Only one count was recorded for this clone. The chain carries TRBV5-6 and TRBJ1-2; 7 bases match TRBD1. The germline V gene has CDR1 SGHDT and CDR2 YYEEEE. Losses at the gene ends were 5 bases for V and 4 bases for J; bases not matched to a gene: 8. The CDR3 loop spans 14 amino acids. CDR3 protein: CASSPDREVYGYTF. The CDR3 bases are TGTGCCAGCAGTCCCGACAGGGAAGTCTATGGCTACACCTTC.

The rearrangement uses TRBV15 and TRBJ2-3; the match to TRBD2 covers 9 bases. CDR1 is LNHNV, CDR2 YYDKDF, per germline (reference sequence). The ends lost 0 bases at V and 1 base at J; junction bases unmatched: 2. The length of the CDR3 is 16 residues. CDR3: CATSRERGGRTDTQYF. CDR3 DNA sequence: TGTGCCACCAGCAGAGAGCGGGGGGGCCGCACAGATACGCAGTATTTT. The full variable domain, its missing parts supplied by reference TRBV15 and TRBJ2-3, is DAMVIQNPRYQVTQFGKPVTLSCSQTLNHNVMYWYQQKSSQAPKLLFHYYDKDFNNEADTPDNFQSRRPNTSFCFLDIRSPGLGDTAMYLCATSRERGGRTDTQYFGPGTRLTVL.

The chain is built from TRBV30 and TRBJ2-7, with D hard to call. The germline V and J ends were trimmed by 4 bases and 2 bases, with 9 bases remaining between them. The germline CDR1 and CDR2 sequences are GTSNPN and SVGIG (reference sequence). The CDR3 is 12 amino acids. CDR3 region: CAWNKGTYEQYF. The CDR3 nucleotides are TGTGCCTGGAACAAGGGAACCTACGAGCAGTACTTC.

The DNA of the CDR3 is TGTGCCAGCTCACGGATACAGGGGGTCGGGGAGCTGTTTTTT. Residues: CASSRIQGVGELFF. The chain is built from TRBV18 and TRBJ2-2, with 8 bases identical to TRBD1. Per germline, CDR1 KGHSH and CDR2 LQKENI. Trimming at V came to 4 bases and at J to 7 bases, leaving 5 bases not matched to a gene. CDR3 length equals 14 residues. The full variable domain, rest sourced from reference TRBV18 and TRBJ2-2, is NAGVMQNPRHLVRRRGQEARLRCSPMKGHSHVYWYRQLPEEGLKFMVYLQKENIIDESGMPKERFSAEFPKEGPSILRIQQVVRGDSAAYFCASSRIQGVGELFFGEGSRLTVL.

The chain couples TRBV7-3 to TRBJ1-1; D is ambiguous. Trimming removed 2 bases at V and 1 base at J, with 5 bases between. Germline V gene data show CDR1 as SGHTA and CDR2 as FQGTGA. The CDR3 loop spans 13 amino acids. The CDR3 loop is CASSLLTNTEAFF. The CDR3 DNA reads TGTGCCAGCAGCTTATTGACGAACACTGAAGCTTTCTTT. The full variable domain, completed using reference TRBV7-3 and TRBJ1-1, is GAGVSQTPSNKVTEKGKYVELRCDPISGHTALYWYRQSLGQGPEFLIYFQGTGAADDSGLPNDRFFAVRPEGSVSTLKIQRTERGDSAVYLCASSLLTNTEAFFGQGTRLTVV.

V gene TRBV5-1 combines with J gene TRBJ2-7; a possible D gene is TRBD2 (5 bases). Germline V CDR1 and CDR2: SGHRS, YFSETQ. Trimming left V 4 bases short and J 0 bases short, with 11 bases between. CDR3 length: 14 residues. The CDR3 protein is CASSVTADSYEQYF. The CDR3 coding sequence is TGCGCCAGCAGCGTAACAGCGGACTCCTACGAGCAGTACTTC.